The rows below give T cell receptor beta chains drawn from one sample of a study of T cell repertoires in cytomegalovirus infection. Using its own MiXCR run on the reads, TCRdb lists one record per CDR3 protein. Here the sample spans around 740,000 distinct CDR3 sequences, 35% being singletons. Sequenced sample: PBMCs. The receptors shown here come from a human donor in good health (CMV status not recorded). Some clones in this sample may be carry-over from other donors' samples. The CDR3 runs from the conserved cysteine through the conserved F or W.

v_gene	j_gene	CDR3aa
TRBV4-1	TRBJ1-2	CASSQEGATDYGDTF
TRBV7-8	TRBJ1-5	CASSLVGNSNQPQHF
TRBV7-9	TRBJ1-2	CASSFTQGDVGYTF
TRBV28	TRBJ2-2	CASSLTRNTGELFF
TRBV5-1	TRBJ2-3	CATRIGTSEDTQYF
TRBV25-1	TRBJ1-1	CASSVIGANTEAFF
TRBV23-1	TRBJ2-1	CASSYKRGSYNEQFF
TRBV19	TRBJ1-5	CASSIKESGLMPQHF
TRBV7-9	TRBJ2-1	CASSLAAGEQFF
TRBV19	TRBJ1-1	CASRIGRTIEAFF
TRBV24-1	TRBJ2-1	CATSDLRLAGGDNEQFF
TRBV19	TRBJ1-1	CASSIGDRGTEAFF
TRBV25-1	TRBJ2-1	CASSLRGLSSYNEQFF
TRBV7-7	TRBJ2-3	CASSRGSGDTDTQYF
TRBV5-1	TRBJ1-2	CASGIQGGPSYGYTF
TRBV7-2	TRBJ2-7	CASSLGQGNHEQYF
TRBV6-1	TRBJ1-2	CASSVQGNGYTF
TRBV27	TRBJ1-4	CASSLSPGGRGEKLFF
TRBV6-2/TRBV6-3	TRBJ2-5	CASSYEGQVEETQYF
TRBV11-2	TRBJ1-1	CASSLEQGCNTEAFF
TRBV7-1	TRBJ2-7	CASSNDGREQYF
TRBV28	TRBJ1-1	CASSYQDRVGSTEAFF
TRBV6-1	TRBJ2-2	CASGGGTGATGELFF
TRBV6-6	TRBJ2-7	CATLVTLRGYEQYF
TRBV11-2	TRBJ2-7	CASSLAPAPGSSEQYF
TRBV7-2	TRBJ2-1	CASSLRQRRGEQFF
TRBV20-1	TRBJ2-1	CSARDFRLAHPGFF
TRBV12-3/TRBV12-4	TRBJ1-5	CATNFFVSNQPQHF
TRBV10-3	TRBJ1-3	CAISEFTGNTIYF
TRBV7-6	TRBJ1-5	CASSLGAANQPQHF
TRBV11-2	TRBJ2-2	CASSPESSGRRGGELFF
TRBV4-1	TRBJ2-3	CASSQAGTSGGASTQYF
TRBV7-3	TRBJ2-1	CASSHTGTGNEQFF
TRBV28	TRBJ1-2	CASSGQLTDPTYGYTF
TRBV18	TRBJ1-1	CASSPGELKGEAFF
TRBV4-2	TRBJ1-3	CASSQGQGTGNTIYF
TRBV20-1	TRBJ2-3	CAGVGGRRSRTDTQYF
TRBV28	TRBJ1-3	CASSSPGPNSGNTIYF
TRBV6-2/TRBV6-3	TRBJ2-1	CAKQFAIRGNEQFF
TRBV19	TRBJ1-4	CASSAHLTVYNEKLFF
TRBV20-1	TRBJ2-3	CSAEGSSTDTQYF
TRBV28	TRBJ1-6	CASSFPRTGRGNSPLHF
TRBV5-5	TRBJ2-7	CARSHRTGGRDEQYF
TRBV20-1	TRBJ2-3	CSYEVENPDTQYF
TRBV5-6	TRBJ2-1	CASSFWGLAESYNEQFF
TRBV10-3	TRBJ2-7	CAITRDPRYEQYF
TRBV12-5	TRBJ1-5	CASGQTFGISLSQPQHF
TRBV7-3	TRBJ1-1	CASSPAGRGMRTEAFF
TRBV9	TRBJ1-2	CASSVDPRGGGSGYTF
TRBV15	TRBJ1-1	CANSRDRVRPNTEAFF
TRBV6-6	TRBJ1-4	CAIEAGGTGEEKLFF
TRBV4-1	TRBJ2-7	CASSQEPSRSYEQYF
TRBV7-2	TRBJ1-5	CARSLVRHQPQHF
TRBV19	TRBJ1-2	CASNSGATYGYTF
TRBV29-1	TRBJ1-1	CSVDAPWTGPNTEAFF
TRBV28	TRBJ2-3	CASSFRLTQYF
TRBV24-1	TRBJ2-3	CATNLAEDTDTQYF
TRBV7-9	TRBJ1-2	CASSSTSDRTDRYGYTF
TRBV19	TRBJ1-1	CASMERGMGTEAFF
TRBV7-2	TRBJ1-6	CASSLDRGDNSPLHF